This is a list of T cell receptor beta chains from one sample in a study of T cell responses to AZD1222 COVID-19 vaccine. Using immunoSEQ multiplex PCR, the repertoire was profiled, and TCRdb retains in-frame clones only, with some absent. The sample shows roughly 130,000 clones, approximately 83% of them seen only once. The source was peripheral blood, collected on day 0 of AZD1222 vaccination. Receptor source: an adult in good health. The CDR3 runs from the conserved cysteine through the conserved F or W. Each record gives: V gene, J gene, CDR3 protein.

TRBV27,TRBJ1-1,CASSLSGPGGTEAFF
TRBV11-3,TRBJ1-1,CASSLTGGTEAFF
TRBV27,TRBJ1-2,CASSSPGVQANGKSGYTF
TRBV7-6,TRBJ2-1,CASSLAGGFDEQFF
TRBV18,TRBJ1-1,CASSVALNTEAFF
TRBV19,TRBJ2-7,CASSKAGGTYEQYF
TRBV18,TRBJ1-5,CASSPQGHSNQPQHF
TRBV5-1,TRBJ2-3,CASTSKARADTQYF
TRBV5-4,TRBJ2-1,CASSEGQIGSYNEQFF
TRBV11-3,TRBJ1-1,CASSSGGRAEAFF
TRBV6-2/TRBV6-3,TRBJ1-5,CASSYNGQGWKPQHF
TRBV11-2,TRBJ2-1,CASSLGVTSIHEQFF
TRBV12-5,TRBJ2-7,CASGEAGTGSSYEQYF
TRBV4-3,TRBJ1-2,CASSQGHSNYGYTF
TRBV2,TRBJ1-1,CASRPWTNPKNTEAFF
TRBV30,TRBJ1-5,CAWKRFMSSNQPQHF
TRBV6-5,TRBJ1-5,CASSSRSTRNQPQHF
TRBV9,TRBJ1-1,CASSVTDRAYTEAFF
TRBV25-1,TRBJ1-6,CASPDGRGAHDFSPLHF
TRBV9,TRBJ1-2,CASSPRQGQSGYTF
TRBV19,TRBJ2-2,CASSAGTPGELFF
TRBV5-6,TRBJ1-1,CASSLGSANTEAFF
TRBV24-1,TRBJ1-2,CATSDPWTARSGYTF
TRBV30,TRBJ1-6,CAWSVNGLSTPLHF
TRBV5-6,TRBJ2-1,CASSLAGGYNYEQFF
TRBV7-3,TRBJ1-3,CASSSTGGSGNTIYF
TRBV2,TRBJ1-2,CASSGDRGYGYTF
TRBV6-1,TRBJ1-1,CASSERASLNTEAFF
TRBV7-2,TRBJ1-2,CASRRPDLSNYGYTF
TRBV28,TRBJ1-4,CASSLQGKKLFF
TRBV5-1,TRBJ2-7,CASSLVDRGSYEQYF
TRBV24-1,TRBJ1-3,CATSDSDSHSGNTIYF
TRBV14,TRBJ1-2,CASSLGTSTNYGYTF
TRBV11-1,TRBJ2-1,CASSRGGNEQFF
TRBV7-2,TRBJ1-2,CASSSIGGGYGYTF
TRBV5-6,TRBJ2-7,CASSSIGQGSYEQYF
TRBV10-1,TRBJ2-7,CASSSTGAGHEQYF
TRBV7-2,TRBJ2-7,CASSATAAYEQYF
TRBV7-9,TRBJ2-7,CASSFSSEYEQYF
TRBV18,TRBJ1-1,CASSRTGGLNTEAFF
TRBV6-5,TRBJ2-7,CASSLGTVSGEQYF
TRBV19,TRBJ1-1,CASSGQVHTEAFF
TRBV9,TRBJ2-5,CASSFHVQETQYF
TRBV5-1,TRBJ2-3,CASSLAGRGDTQYF
TRBV7-2,TRBJ1-2,CASSLSLRGGRNYGYTF
TRBV5-1,TRBJ1-1,CASMGETGDTEAFF
TRBV4-1,TRBJ2-7,CASSQDSRGAPTYEQYF